This T cell receptor (beta chain) was sequenced in a study of cytomegalovirus exposure and HLA in healthy donors. Remarks on this clone: Its target is not known.

Study-wide findings and caveats: A subsequent analysis found that TCR clusters from the first cohort also tended to co-occur in the 120 or so validation repertoires, with approximately 95% of cluster scores above 0.

Generated by immunoSEQ multiplex PCR, the TCRdb table keeps only in-frame clones and is missing some. Among roughly 250,000 clones listed, about 90% were seen once. The length of the CDR3 is 16 residues. The V end was cut by 3 bases, the J end by 6 bases, with 17 bases between. Germline CDR1 and CDR2: MGHRA and YSYEKL. The receptor comes from a woman under 40 in good health and CMV-seropositive. The chain joins TRBV4-1 to TRBJ2-2; D gene unclear. Sequencing was carried out using PBMCs. The CDR3, as DNA: TGCGCCAGCAGCCACCAGGATCTGGGCTGGGCCGGGGAGCTGTTTTTT. Translated: CASSHQDLGWAGELFF.